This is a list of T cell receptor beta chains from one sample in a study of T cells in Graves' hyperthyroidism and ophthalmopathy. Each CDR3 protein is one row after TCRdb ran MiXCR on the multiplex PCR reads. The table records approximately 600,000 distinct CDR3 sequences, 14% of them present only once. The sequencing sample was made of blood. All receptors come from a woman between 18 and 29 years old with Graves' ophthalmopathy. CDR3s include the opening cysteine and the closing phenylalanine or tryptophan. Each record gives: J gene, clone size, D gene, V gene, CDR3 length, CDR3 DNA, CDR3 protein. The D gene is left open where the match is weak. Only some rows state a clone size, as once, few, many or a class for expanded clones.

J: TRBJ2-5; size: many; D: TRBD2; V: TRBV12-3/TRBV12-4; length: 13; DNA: TGTGCCAGCACGACTAGCGGACAAGAGACCCAGTACTTC; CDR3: CASTTSGQETQYF
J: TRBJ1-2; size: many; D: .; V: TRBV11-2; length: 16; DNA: TGTGCCAGCAGACGGGACATTTCCCAGAGGAACTATGGCTACACCTTC; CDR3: CASRRDISQRNYGYTF
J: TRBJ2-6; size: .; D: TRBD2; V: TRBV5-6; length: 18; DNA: TGTGCCAGCATTCCCCCCCCTAGCGGAGACTCTGGGGCCAACGTCCTGACTTTC; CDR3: CASIPPPSGDSGANVLTF
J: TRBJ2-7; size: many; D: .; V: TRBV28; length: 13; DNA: TGTGCCAGCGGGGTCGGAGGATTCTACGAGCAGTACTTC; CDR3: CASGVGGFYEQYF
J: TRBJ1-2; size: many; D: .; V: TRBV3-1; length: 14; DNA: TGTGCCAGCAGCCAAGAAGCAGCTAACTATGGCTACACCTTC; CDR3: CASSQEAANYGYTF
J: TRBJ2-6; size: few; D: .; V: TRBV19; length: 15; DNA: TGTGCCAGTACCCAAGTGGGTGCTGGGGCCAACGTCCTGACTTTC; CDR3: CASTQVGAGANVLTF
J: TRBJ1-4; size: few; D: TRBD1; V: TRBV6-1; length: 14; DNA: TGTGCCAGCGGCCAGACAGGGGATTGGGAAAAACTGTTTTTT; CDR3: CASGQTGDWEKLFF
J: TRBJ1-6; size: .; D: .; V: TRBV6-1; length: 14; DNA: TGTGCCAGCAGCAGGACAGCGCGGAATTCACCCCCCCACTTT; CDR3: CASSRTARNSPPHF
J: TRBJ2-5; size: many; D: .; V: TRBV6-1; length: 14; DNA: TGTGCCAGCGGGTCCGAGGGGCCTGAGGAGACCCAGTACTTC; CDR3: CASGSEGPEETQYF
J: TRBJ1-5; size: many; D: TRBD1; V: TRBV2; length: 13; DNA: TGTGCCAGCAGTGGGACAGGAGGAAAAAACCAGCATTTT; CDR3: CASSGTGGKNQHF
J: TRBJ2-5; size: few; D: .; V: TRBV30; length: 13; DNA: TGTGCCTGGAGCCCTCTGGTAGGAGAGACCCAGTACTTC; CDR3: CAWSPLVGETQYF